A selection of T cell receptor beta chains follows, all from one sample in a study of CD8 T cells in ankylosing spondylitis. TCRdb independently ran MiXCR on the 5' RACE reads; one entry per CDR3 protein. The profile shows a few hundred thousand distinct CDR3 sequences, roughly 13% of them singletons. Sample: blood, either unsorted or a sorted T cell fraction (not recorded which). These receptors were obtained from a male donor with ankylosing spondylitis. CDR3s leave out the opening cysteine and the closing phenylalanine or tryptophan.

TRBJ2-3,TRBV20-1,SARDGLAGGLTQY
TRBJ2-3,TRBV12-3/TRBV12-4,ASTLGVLAGIGDTQY
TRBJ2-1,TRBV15,ATSTGRGNNEQF
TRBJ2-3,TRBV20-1,SARDTSRADTQY
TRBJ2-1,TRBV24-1,ATSDSDPGLYNEQF
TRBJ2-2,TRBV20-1,SARGQLANTGELF
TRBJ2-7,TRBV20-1,SARPGGRTYEQY
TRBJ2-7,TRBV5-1,ASSFGDRTTYEQY
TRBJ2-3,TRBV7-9,ASSLLAGGYGDTQY
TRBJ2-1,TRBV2,ASSEETGGLLNEQF
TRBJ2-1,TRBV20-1,SARNYRTVLGLYNEQF
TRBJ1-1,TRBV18,ASSPGGGNAEAF
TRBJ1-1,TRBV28,ASSFEEDTEAF
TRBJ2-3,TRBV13,ASSLPPADTQY
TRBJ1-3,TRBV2,ASSAGILGAVTIY
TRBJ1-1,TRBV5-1,ASSWNGNTEAF
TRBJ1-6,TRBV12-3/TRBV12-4,ASRVSGAAGRKPLH
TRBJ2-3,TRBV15,ATSNRGGTDTQY
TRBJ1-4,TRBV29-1,SVAPTGGYGEKLF
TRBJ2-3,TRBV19,ASSIGLAEPDTQY
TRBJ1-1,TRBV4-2,ASSQLDRDGTEAF
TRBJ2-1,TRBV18,ASSPPAGWAGDNEQF